This T cell receptor beta chain comes out of a study of molecular identifiers for immune sequencing clone quantification. TCRdb recomputed calls from the PCR reads with MiXCR, one row per CDR3 protein. The table records over 50,000 distinct CDR3 sequences, 36% of them present only once. With 1 base clipped from V and 3 bases from J, the junction kept 2 bases outside the gene matches. Per germline, CDR1 MNHNS and CDR2 SASEGT. The length of the CDR3 is 15 residues. This clonotype occurred a few times. The chain joins TRBV6-1 to TRBJ1-4; 7 nucleotides agree with TRBD1. This receptor was identified in a human donor in good health. Some libraries in this study had Jurkat cell RNA spiked in. The sample comprised naive CD8+ T cells from blood, with Jurkat cell RNA spiked in. Subset defined: FACS-sorted CD8+CD4-CCR7+CD45RA+ naive T cells. CDR3 coding DNA: TGTGCCAGCAGTGAAGTTCAGGGGGCTAATGAAAAACTGTTTTTT. Its translation is CASSEVQGANEKLFF.